Sequencing of this TCR beta chain was carried out in a study of cytomegalovirus exposure and HLA in healthy donors. Study-wide points: A later analysis reportedly identified an Asian-associated ancestry cluster as carrying fewer N-insertions than the approximately 670-donor mean.

Amplification used 60 Vbeta primers and 13 Jbeta primers. Here immunoSEQ multiplex PCR was the method, and the copy in TCRdb shows in-frame clones only, minus some. In the table there are roughly 120,000 clones, 75% to 85% of which are singletons. CDR1 and CDR2 (germline): LGHNA, YSLEER. The CDR3 runs 15 residues. V lost 1 base and J lost 6; bases outside the gene matches: 3. In the case of this clone: Its antigen is currently unknown.

At collection, donors were nominally healthy, but unrecorded immune exposures were probable. This receptor was taken from a male donor in good health and CMV-seronegative. The J gene is TRBJ2-1, the V gene TRBV4-3; 10 bases fit TRBD1. Specimen: PBMCs. As DNA, the CDR3 is TGCGCCAGCAGCCAAGTATGGACAGGGGGCAATGAGCAGTTCTTC. This translates into CASSQVWTGGNEQFF.